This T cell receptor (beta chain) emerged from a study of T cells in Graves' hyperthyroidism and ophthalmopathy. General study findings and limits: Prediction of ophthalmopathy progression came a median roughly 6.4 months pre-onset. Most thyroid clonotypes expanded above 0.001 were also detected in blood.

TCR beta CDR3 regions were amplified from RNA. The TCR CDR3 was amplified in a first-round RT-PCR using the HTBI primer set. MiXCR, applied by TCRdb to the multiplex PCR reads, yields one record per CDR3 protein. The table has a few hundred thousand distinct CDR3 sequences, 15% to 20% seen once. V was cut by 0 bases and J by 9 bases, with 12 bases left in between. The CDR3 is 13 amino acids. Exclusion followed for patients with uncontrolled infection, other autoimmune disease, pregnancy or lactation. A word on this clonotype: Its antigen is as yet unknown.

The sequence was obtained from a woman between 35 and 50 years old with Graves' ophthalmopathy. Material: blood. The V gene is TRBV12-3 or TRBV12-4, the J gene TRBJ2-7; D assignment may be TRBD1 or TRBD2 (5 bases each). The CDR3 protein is CASSLAGVLLQYF. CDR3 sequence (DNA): TGTGCCAGCAGTTTAGCGGGGGTTTTATTGCAGTACTTC.